Many counts were recorded for the clone carrying this T cell receptor beta chain. Its antigen is currently unknown. Regions amplified from RNA transcripts were the TCR beta CDR3 regions. Researchers ran a first-round RT-PCR on the TCR CDR3 using the HTBI primer set. MiXCR, applied by TCRdb to the multiplex PCR reads, yields one record per CDR3 protein. The table lists under 550,000 distinct CDR3 sequences, approximately 20% of them singletons. The ends lost 2 bases at V and 4 bases at J; junction bases unmatched: 9. Germline V gene lookup returns CDR1 GTSNPN and CDR2 SVGIG (reference sequence). The CDR3 has 15 amino acids. The source of the sample is a study of T cells in Graves' hyperthyroidism and ophthalmopathy. Study-level findings and limits: Ophthalmopathy, which appeared later, was predicted by the model a median around 6 months before onset. Most clonotypes that expanded in the thyroid above 0.001 also showed up in blood.

The sequenced material came from blood. The sequence was collected from a man aged 40-49 years with Graves' ophthalmopathy. The rearrangement links TRBV30 to TRBJ2-3; 7 bases agree with TRBD1. This CDR3 reads CAWSKTGNMADTQYF. The CDR3, as DNA: TGTGCCTGGAGTAAGACAGGGAATATGGCAGATACGCAGTATTTT.